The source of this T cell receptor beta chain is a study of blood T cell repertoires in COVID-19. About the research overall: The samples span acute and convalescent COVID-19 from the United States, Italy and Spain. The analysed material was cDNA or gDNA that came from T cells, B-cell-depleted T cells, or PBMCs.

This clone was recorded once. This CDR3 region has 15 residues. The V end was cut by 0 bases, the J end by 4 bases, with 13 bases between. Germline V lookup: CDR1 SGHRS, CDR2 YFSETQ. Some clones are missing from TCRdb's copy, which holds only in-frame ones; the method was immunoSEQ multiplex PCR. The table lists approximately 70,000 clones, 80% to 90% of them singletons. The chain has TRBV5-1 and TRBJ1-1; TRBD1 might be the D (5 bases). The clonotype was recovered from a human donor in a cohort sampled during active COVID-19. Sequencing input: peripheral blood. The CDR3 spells CASSLDGTGGTEAFF. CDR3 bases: TGCGCCAGCAGCTTGGACGGGACTGGGGGCACTGAAGCTTTCTTT.